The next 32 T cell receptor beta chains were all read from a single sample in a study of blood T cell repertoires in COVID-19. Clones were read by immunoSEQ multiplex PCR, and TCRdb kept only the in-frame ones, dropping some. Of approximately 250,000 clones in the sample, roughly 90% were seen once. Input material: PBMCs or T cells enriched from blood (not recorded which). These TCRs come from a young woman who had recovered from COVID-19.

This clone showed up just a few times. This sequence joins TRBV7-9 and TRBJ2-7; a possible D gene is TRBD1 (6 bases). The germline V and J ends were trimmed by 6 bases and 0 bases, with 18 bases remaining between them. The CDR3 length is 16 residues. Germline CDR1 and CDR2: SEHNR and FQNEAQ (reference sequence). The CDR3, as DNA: TGTGCCAGCAGTTTCGGAGCAGGACAGTCCTCCTACGAGCAGTACTTC. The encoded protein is CASSFGAGQSSYEQYF.

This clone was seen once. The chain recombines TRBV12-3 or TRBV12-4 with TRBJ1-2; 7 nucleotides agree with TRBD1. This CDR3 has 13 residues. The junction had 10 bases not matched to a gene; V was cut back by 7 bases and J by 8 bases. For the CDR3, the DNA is TGTGCCAGCACCCTGGACAGGCTACAAGGCTACACCTTC. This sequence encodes CASTLDRLQGYTF.

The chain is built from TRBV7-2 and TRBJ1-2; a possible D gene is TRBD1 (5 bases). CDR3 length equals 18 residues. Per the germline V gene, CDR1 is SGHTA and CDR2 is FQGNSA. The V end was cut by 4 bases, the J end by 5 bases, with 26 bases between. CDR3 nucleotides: TGTGCCAGCAGCTCGAAGGGTGGATCGGGGGGAGGAGGTTATGGCTACACCTTC. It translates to CASSSKGGSGGGGYGYTF.

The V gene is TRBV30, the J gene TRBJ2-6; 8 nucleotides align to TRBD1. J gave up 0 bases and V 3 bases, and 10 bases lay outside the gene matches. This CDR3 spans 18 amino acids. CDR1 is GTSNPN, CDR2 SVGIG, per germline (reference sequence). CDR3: CAWSEGTGWTSGANVLTF. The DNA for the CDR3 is TGTGCCTGGAGCGAAGGGACAGGTTGGACCTCTGGGGCCAACGTCCTGACTTTC.

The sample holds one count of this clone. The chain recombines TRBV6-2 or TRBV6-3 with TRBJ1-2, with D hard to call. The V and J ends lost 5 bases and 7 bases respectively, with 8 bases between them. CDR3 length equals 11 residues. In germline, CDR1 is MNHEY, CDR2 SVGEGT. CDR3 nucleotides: TGTGCCAGCAGTCCCTCTTCTGGCTACACCTTC. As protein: CASSPSSGYTF.

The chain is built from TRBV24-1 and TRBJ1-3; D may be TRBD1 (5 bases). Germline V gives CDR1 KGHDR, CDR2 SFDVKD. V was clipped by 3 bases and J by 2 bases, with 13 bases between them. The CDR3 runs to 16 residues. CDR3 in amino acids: CATSDPRQGTGNTIYF. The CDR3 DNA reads TGTGCCACCAGTGATCCTAGGCAGGGTACTGGAAACACCATATATTTT.

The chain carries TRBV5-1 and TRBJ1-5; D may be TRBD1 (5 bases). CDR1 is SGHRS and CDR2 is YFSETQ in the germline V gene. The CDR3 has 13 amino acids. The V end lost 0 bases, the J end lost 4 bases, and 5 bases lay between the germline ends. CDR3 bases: TGCGCCAGCAGCTTGGGACAGAATCAGCCCCAGCATTTT. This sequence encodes CASSLGQNQPQHF.

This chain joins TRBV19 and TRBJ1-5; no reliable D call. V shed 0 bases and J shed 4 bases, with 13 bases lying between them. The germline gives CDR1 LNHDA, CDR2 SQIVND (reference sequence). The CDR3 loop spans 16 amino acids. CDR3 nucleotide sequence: TGTGCCAGTAGTATAGAATCAGGCAGAGAAAATCAGCCCCAGCATTTT. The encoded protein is CASSIESGRENQPQHF.

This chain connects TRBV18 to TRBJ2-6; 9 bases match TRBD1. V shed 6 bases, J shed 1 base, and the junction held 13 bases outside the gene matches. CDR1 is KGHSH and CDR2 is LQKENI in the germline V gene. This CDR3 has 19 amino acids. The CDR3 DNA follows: TGTGCCAGCTCGCTTTATACAGGGGGCGAAGCTTCTGGGGCCAACGTCCTGACTTTC. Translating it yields CASSLYTGGEASGANVLTF.

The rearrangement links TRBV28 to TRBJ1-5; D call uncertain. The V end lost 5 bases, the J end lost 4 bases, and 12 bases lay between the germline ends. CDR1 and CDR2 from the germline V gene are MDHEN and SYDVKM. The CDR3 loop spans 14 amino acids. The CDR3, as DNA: TGTGCCAGCAGTCGGAGGGCCGAAAATCAGCCCCAGCATTTT. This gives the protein CASSRRAENQPQHF.

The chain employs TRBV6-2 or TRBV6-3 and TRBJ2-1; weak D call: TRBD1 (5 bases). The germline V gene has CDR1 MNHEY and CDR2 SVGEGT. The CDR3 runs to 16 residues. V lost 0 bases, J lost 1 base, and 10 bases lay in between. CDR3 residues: CASSYSLRASYNEQFF. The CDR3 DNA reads TGTGCCAGCAGTTACTCGCTCAGGGCGTCCTACAATGAGCAGTTCTTC.

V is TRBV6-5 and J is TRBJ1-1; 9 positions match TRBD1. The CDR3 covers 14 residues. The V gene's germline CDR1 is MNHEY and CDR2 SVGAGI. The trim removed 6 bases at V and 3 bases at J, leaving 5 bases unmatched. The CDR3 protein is CASSHDRGDTEAFF. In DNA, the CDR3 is TGTGCCAGCAGCCACGACAGGGGGGACACTGAAGCTTTCTTT.

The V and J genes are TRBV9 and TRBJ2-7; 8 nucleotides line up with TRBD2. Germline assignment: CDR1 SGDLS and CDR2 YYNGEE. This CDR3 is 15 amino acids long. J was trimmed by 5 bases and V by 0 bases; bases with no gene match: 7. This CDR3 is CASSVGSGSINEQYF. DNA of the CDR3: TGTGCCAGCAGCGTAGGGAGCGGGAGCATCAACGAGCAGTACTTC.

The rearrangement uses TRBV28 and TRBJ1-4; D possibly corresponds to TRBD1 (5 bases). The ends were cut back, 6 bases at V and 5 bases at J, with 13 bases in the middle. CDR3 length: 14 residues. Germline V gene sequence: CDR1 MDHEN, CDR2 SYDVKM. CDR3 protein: CASRMTENNEKLFF. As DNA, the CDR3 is TGTGCCAGCAGGATGACAGAGAACAATGAAAAACTGTTTTTT.

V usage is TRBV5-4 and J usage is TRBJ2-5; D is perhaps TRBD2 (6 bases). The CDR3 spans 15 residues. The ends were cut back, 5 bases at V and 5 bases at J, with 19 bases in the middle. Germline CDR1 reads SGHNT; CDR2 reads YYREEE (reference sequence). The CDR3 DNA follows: TGTGCCAGCAGAAGAGAAACGGGAGCTGCCGAGACCCAGTACTTC. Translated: CASRRETGAAETQYF.

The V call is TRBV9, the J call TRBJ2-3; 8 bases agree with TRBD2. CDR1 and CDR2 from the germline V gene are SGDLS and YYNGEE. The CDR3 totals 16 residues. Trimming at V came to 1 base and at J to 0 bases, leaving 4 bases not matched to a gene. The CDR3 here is CASSVSGRGSTDTQYF. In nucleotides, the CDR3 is TGTGCCAGCAGCGTATCCGGGAGGGGGAGCACAGATACGCAGTATTTT.

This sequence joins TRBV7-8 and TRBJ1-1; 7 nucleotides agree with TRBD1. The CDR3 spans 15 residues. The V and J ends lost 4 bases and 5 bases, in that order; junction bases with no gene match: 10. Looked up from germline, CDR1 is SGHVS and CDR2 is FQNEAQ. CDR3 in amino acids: CASSSRGQRWTEAFF. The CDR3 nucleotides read TGTGCCAGCAGCTCAAGGGGGCAGAGGTGGACTGAAGCTTTCTTT.

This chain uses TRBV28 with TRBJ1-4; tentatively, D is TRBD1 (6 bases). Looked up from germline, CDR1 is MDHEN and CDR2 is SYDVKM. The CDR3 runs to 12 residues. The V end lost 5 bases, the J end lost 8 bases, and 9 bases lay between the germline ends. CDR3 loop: CASSQTGEKLFF. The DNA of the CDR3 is TGTGCCAGCAGTCAGACAGGAGAAAAACTGTTTTTT.

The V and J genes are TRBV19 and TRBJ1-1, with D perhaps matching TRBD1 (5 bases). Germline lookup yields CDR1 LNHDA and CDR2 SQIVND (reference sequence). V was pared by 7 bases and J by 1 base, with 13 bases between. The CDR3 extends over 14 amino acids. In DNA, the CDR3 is TGTGCCAGTACCAACAGGCCGACGAACACTGAAGCTTTCTTT. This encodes CASTNRPTNTEAFF. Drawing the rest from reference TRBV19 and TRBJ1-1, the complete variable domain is DGGITQSPKYLFRKEGQNVTLSCEQNLNHDAMYWYRQDPGQGLRLIYYSQIVNDFQKGDIAEGYSVSREKKESFPLTVTSAQKNPTAFYLCASTNRPTNTEAFFGQGTRLTVV.

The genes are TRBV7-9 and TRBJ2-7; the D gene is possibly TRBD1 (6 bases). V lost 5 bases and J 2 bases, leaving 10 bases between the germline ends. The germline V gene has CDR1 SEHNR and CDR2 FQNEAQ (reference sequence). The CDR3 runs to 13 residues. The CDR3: CASSGRTAYEQYF. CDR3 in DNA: TGTGCCAGCAGCGGCCGGACAGCCTACGAGCAGTACTTC.

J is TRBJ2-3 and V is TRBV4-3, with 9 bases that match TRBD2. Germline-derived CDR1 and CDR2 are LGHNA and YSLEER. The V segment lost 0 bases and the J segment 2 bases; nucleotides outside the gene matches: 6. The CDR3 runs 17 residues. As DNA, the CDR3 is TGCGCCAGCAGCCAAGATACTGCTAGCGGGAACACAGATACGCAGTATTTT. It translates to CASSQDTASGNTDTQYF.

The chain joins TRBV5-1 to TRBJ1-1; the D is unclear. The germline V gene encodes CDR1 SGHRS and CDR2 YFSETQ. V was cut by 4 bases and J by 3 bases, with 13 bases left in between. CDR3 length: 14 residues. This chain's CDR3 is CASSPPRKDTEAFF. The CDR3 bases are TGCGCCAGCAGCCCACCCAGGAAGGACACTGAAGCTTTCTTT.

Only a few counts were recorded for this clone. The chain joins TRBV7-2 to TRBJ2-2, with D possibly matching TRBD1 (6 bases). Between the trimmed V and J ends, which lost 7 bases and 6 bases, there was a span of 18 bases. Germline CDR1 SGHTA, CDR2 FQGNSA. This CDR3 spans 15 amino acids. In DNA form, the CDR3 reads TGTGCCAGCACCCAGCAACAGGGTCCATCCGGGGAGCTGTTTTTT. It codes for CASTQQQGPSGELFF.

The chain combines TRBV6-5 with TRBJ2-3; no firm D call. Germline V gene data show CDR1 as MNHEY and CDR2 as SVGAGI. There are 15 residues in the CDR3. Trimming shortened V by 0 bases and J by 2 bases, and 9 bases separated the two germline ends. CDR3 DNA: TGTGCCAGCAGTTACTCCCTGGGCTACACAGATACGCAGTATTTT. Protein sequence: CASSYSLGYTDTQYF.

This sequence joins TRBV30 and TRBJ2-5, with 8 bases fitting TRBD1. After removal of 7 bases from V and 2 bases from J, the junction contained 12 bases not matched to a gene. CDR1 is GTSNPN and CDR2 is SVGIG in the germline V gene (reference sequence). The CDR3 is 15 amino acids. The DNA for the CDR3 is TGTGCCTCCTCCGGACAGGGCCGGAGTCAAGAGACCCAGTACTTC. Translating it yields CASSGQGRSQETQYF. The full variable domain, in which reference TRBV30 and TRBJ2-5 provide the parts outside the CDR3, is SQTIHQWPATLVQPVGSPLSLECTVEGTSNPNLYWYRQAAGRGLQLLFYSVGIGQISSEVPQNLSASRPQDRQFILSSKKLLLSDSGFYLCASSGQGRSQETQYFGPGTRLLVL.

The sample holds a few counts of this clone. Here the CDR3 DNA reads TGTGCCAGCAGCTTCTTTGGGACAGGGGAATCTGAAGCTTTCTTT. It yields the protein CASSFFGTGESEAFF. The J gene is TRBJ1-1, the V gene TRBV7-2; 10 bases align to TRBD1. The CDR3 runs 15 residues. V was pared by 3 bases and J by 6 bases, with 7 bases of the junction left unmatched. Germline CDR1 is SGHTA and CDR2 is FQGNSA.

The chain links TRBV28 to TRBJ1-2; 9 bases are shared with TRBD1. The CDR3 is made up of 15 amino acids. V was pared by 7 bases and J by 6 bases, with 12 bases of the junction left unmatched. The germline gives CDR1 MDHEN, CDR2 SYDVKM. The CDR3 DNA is TGTGCCAGCAAAGCCCATGGACAGGGGTGGCATGGCTACACCTTC. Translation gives CASKAHGQGWHGYTF.

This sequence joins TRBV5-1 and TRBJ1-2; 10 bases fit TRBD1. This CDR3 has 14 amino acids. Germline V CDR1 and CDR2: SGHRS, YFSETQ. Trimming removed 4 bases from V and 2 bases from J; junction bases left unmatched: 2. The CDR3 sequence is CASSPTGGNYGYTF. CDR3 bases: TGCGCCAGCAGCCCGACAGGGGGCAACTATGGCTACACCTTC.

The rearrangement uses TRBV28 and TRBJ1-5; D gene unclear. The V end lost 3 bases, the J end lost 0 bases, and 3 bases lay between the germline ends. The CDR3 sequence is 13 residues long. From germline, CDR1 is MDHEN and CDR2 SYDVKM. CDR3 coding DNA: TGTGCCAGCAGTTTCGGTAGCAATCAGCCCCAGCATTTT. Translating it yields CASSFGSNQPQHF.

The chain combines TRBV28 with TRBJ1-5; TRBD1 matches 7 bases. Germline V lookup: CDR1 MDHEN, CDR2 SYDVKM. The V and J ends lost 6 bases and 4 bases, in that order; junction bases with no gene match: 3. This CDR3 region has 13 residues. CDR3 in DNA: TGTGCCAGCAGAGCAGGGGGAAATCAGCCCCAGCATTTT. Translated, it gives CASRAGGNQPQHF.

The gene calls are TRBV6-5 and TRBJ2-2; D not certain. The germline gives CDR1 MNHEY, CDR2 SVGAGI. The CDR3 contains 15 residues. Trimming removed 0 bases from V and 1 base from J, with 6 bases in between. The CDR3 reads CASSYSRQNTGELFF. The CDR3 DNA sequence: TGTGCCAGCAGTTACTCGAGACAGAACACCGGGGAGCTGTTTTTT.

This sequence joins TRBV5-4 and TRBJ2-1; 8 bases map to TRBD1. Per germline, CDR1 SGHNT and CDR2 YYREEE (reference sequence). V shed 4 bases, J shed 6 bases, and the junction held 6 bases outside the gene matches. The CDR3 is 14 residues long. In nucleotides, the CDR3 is TGTGCCAGCAGCACGAAGGGGACAGGCAATGAGCAGTTCTTC. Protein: CASSTKGTGNEQFF. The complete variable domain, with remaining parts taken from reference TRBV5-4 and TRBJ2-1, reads ETGVTQSPTHLIKTRGQQVTLRCSSQSGHNTVSWYQQALGQGPQFIFQYYREEENGRGNFPPRFSGLQFPNYSSELNVNALELDDSALYLCASSTKGTGNEQFFGPGTRLTVL.